One sample yielded the 19 T cell receptor beta chains listed below, sequenced in a study of T cells after yellow fever vaccination (dated by TCRdb to 2018 to 2020). The library was prepared using 5' RACE. Instrument used: Illumina NovaSeq 6000. TCRdb itself trimmed the public reads at Q25 with fastp, ran MiXCR and retained productive beta chains. Here each entry gathers all rows of one CDR3 protein and keeps the most common genes and DNA. The sample yields some 320,000 distinct CDR3 sequences; about 4% were counted once. The ten biggest clones cover about 22% of the sample. Interpreted using the paper, the treatment or condition label stands for: live attenuated yellow fever vaccine strain. The input for sequencing was PBMCs, taken 5 days after the yellow fever booster vaccination. The source of these receptors is a man in his late teens or twenties who received the YFV17D yellow fever vaccine.

Only a few counts were recorded for this clonotype. This chain connects TRBV7-8 to TRBJ2-1; no definite D call. The CDR3 covers 17 residues. The V end was cut by 2 bases, the J end by 7 bases, with 21 bases between. Germline V gene data show CDR1 as SGHVS and CDR2 as FQNEAQ. CDR3 coding DNA: TGTGCCAGCAGCTTAAACCCTCGCCTGGTAGGATATAATGAGCAGTTCTTC. Translated: CASSLNPRLVGYNEQFF.

V and J are TRBV6-6 and TRBJ2-5, with D possibly matching TRBD1 (5 bases). Germline V gene lookup returns CDR1 MNHNY and CDR2 SVGAGI (reference sequence). The CDR3 contains 16 residues. Trimming removed 5 bases from V and 7 bases from J, with 23 bases in between. CDR3 coding DNA: TGTGCCAGCAGTAGATCGACAGTTTCCATCGCGGCGACCCAGTACTTC. This encodes CASSRSTVSIAATQYF.

This clonotype has a handful of counts. The chain recombines TRBV4-2 with TRBJ2-3; D is perhaps TRBD1 or TRBD2 (5 bases each). V shed 0 bases and J shed 5 bases, with 15 bases lying between them. Germline V gene lookup returns CDR1 LGHNA and CDR2 YNFKEQ. The CDR3 length is 16 residues. The CDR3 sequence: CASSQEGVRELDTQYF. CDR3 sequence (DNA): TGTGCCAGCAGCCAAGAGGGGGTCAGGGAGCTAGATACGCAGTATTTT.

The gene calls are TRBV19 and TRBJ1-5; D is undetermined. V was trimmed by 7 bases and J by 2 bases, leaving 12 bases between them. Germline assignment: CDR1 LNHDA and CDR2 SQIVND (reference sequence). The CDR3 is 14 amino acids. The CDR3 loop reads CASNAPRRNQPQHF. Written as DNA, the CDR3 is TGTGCCAGTAATGCCCCGCGTCGCAATCAGCCCCAGCATTTT.

The table lists this clonotype with a few counts. The V gene is TRBV20-1, the J gene TRBJ1-3, with no clear D. The length of the CDR3 is 13 residues. The V end was cut by 3 bases, the J end by 3 bases, with 9 bases between. Germline V gene sequence: CDR1 DFQATT, CDR2 SNEGSKA (reference sequence). The CDR3 bases are TGCAGTGCTAGGGCGAGTGATGGAAACACCATATATTTT. Its protein is CSARASDGNTIYF.

In its sample, this clonotype was seen many times. The genes are TRBV12-3 or TRBV12-4 and TRBJ1-1; D remains ambiguous. V was cut by 4 bases and J by 1 base, with 7 bases left in between. The CDR3 consists of 13 residues. The CDR3: CASSSRRNTEAFF. CDR3 DNA: TGTGCCAGCAGTTCACGCAGGAACACTGAAGCTTTCTTT.

This clonotype was found a few times. The chain joins TRBV29-1 to TRBJ1-1; TRBD1 might be the D (6 bases). V shed 7 bases and J shed 2 bases, with 17 bases lying between them. The CDR3 is 14 amino acids. Germline V gene lookup returns CDR1 SQVTM and CDR2 ANQGSEA. This chain's CDR3 is CSGRGGTVNTEAFF. CDR3 in DNA: TGCAGCGGGCGGGGGGGCACAGTAAACACTGAAGCTTTCTTT.

The V call is TRBV7-3, the J call TRBJ1-6; D is undetermined. V lost 7 bases and J 9 bases, leaving 16 bases between the germline ends. The CDR3 covers 14 residues. CDR1 and CDR2 (germline): SGHTA, FQGTGA. CDR3 coding DNA: TGTGCCAGCAAATTGGATCTCGGGCCTTCACCCCTCCACTTT. It encodes CASKLDLGPSPLHF.

This clonotype was recorded at least ten times. The chain is built from TRBV6-5 and TRBJ2-7, with a possible D match to TRBD2 (6 bases). In germline, CDR1 is MNHEY, CDR2 SVGAGI. This CDR3 spans 15 amino acids. V gave up 2 bases and J gave up 3 bases, with 14 bases separating them. CDR3 nucleotide sequence: TGTGCCAGCAGTTACCGGGCGGGGTCCCTCTACGAGCAGTACGTC. Translation gives CASSYRAGSLYEQYV.

This clonotype was found many times. This chain links TRBV4-3 with TRBJ1-3; no definite D call. V lost 0 bases, J lost 3 bases, and 12 bases lay in between. Germline CDR1 is LGHNA and CDR2 is YSLEER. The CDR3 length is 16 residues. This CDR3 is CASSQEVTYYGNTIYF. The CDR3 region has the DNA TGCGCCAGCAGCCAAGAAGTGACGTACTATGGAAACACCATATATTTT.

The CDR3 region is CASSLGPQGETQYF. The DNA for the CDR3 is TGTGCCAGCAGCTTGGGCCCCCAAGGAGAGACCCAGTACTTC. J is TRBJ2-5 and V is TRBV5-6; D call uncertain. CDR1 and CDR2 (germline): SGHDT, YYEEEE. The CDR3 runs 14 residues. V was trimmed by 0 bases and J by 4 bases, leaving 10 bases between them. Together with reference TRBV5-6 and TRBJ2-5, the CDR3 gives the full variable domain: DAGVTQSPTHLIKTRGQQVTLRCSPKSGHDTVSWYQQALGQGPQFIFQYYEEEERQRGNFPDRFSGHQFPNYSSELNVNALLLGDSALYLCASSLGPQGETQYFGPGTRLLVL.

This clonotype was seen a few times. The chain uses TRBV5-8 and TRBJ2-3, with D uncertain. The V gene lost 2 bases and the J gene lost 13 bases, with 11 bases spanning the gap. The V gene's germline CDR1 is SGHTS and CDR2 YDEGEE. This CDR3 has 11 residues. In DNA form, the CDR3 reads TGTGCCAGCAGCTTCGGGCCTGATAAGTATTTT. Its translation is CASSFGPDKYF.

This clonotype has a count of ten or more. The genes are TRBV4-1 and TRBJ1-5; D unresolved. The CDR3 is made up of 14 amino acids. Trimming took off 0 bases at V and 7 bases at J, with 10 bases between the two ends. In germline, CDR1 is MGHRA, CDR2 YSYEKL. This chain's CDR3 is CASSQDHLEQPQHF. The CDR3 DNA sequence: TGCGCCAGCAGCCAAGACCACCTCGAGCAGCCCCAGCATTTT.

In the case of this clonotype: A read error is possible here, since a much larger clone lies one base away. This CDR3 reads CASSALEGAGETQYF. The DNA of the CDR3 is TGTGCCAGCAGTGCACTCGAGGGGGCCGGGGAGACCCAGTACTTC. The V gene is TRBV6-4, the J gene TRBJ2-5; 7 nucleotides match TRBD1. Germline CDR1 reads MRHNA; CDR2 reads SNTAGT. The CDR3 consists of 15 residues. V lost 4 bases and J lost 5; bases outside the gene matches: 10.

The chain has TRBV4-2 and TRBJ1-6; maybe TRBD1 (6 bases). This CDR3 spans 16 amino acids. V lost 4 bases and J 8 bases, leaving 18 bases between the germline ends. Germline V lookup: CDR1 LGHNA, CDR2 YNFKEQ. The CDR3 is CASSPEWGAQDSPLHF. The CDR3 DNA reads as TGTGCCAGCAGCCCCGAGTGGGGGGCGCAGGATTCACCCCTCCACTTT.

This clonotype was recorded a few times. This chain uses TRBV5-6 with TRBJ2-1; 7 bases align to TRBD2. V shed 3 bases and J 4 bases; nucleotides not matched to a gene: 10. This CDR3 region has 16 residues. CDR1 is SGHDT and CDR2 is YYEEEE in the germline V gene. CDR3 in DNA: TGTGCCAGCAGCTCGACCAGCGGGACTACTTACAATGAGCAGTTCTTC. Translating gives CASSSTSGTTYNEQFF.

This clonotype was detected many times. V is TRBV7-9 and J is TRBJ2-7, with a weak D call TRBD1 (5 bases). The CDR3 consists of 13 residues. Germline V gene lookup returns CDR1 SEHNR and CDR2 FQNEAQ (reference sequence). Deletions cut 3 bases from V and 3 bases from J, with 9 bases between. The CDR3 here is CASSFRQGYEQYF. The CDR3, as DNA: TGTGCCAGCAGCTTTCGCCAGGGCTACGAGCAGTACTTC.

This clonotype was counted a few times. V and J are TRBV20-1 and TRBJ1-4; possible D gene TRBD1, 6 bases. The CDR3 spans 15 residues. Per the germline V gene, CDR1 is DFQATT and CDR2 is SNEGSKA (reference sequence). Trimming took 3 bases from V and 0 from J, leaving 11 bases between them. CDR3 loop: CSARSTGSTNEKLFF. CDR3 in DNA: TGCAGTGCTAGGTCTACAGGGTCAACTAATGAAAAACTGTTTTTT.

The gene calls are TRBV20-1 and TRBJ2-7; D gene ambiguous. V lost 2 bases and J lost 4, with 12 bases in between. From germline, CDR1 is DFQATT and CDR2 SNEGSKA (reference sequence). The CDR3 contains 13 residues. The CDR3 bases are TGCAGTGCTAGACCTGGAAGTCTATACGAGCAGTACGTC. Amino acids: CSARPGSLYEQYV.